Below, 24 T cell receptor beta chains from the same sample are listed, as sequenced in a study of spatial heterogeneity in lung cancer. The time point: sample taken at primary tumor resection. No cell sorting; template was whole RNA from tumor, lung tissue or PBMC. TCRdb reprocessed the 5' RACE reads with MiXCR, giving one entry per CDR3 protein. The sample includes about 45,000 distinct CDR3 sequences, roughly 13% of them seen just once. Sequences were derived from PBMCs, sampled at surgery. The receptors stem from a male donor with early-stage non-small cell lung cancer.

This clonotype appeared a few times. V is TRBV7-3 and J is TRBJ2-3, with no clear D. The CDR3 has 15 amino acids. With 1 base removed from V and 2 bases from J, the gap between germline ends came to 10 bases. The germline CDR1 and CDR2 sequences are SGHTA and FQGTGA. As DNA, the CDR3 is TGTGCCAGCAGCTTAAAGGATGGTCCCACAGATACGCAGTATTTT. Encoded protein: CASSLKDGPTDTQYF.

The chain combines TRBV12-3 or TRBV12-4 with TRBJ2-2; D is perhaps TRBD2 (6 bases). The V gene lost 7 bases and the J gene lost 0 bases, with 12 bases spanning the gap. This CDR3 comprises 15 residues. The CDR3, as DNA: TGTGCCAGCACCGGGGACTTTCCGAACACCGGGGAGCTGTTTTTT. This translates into CASTGDFPNTGELFF.

The rearrangement links TRBV20-1 to TRBJ2-1; 11 bases agree with TRBD2. This CDR3 has 14 residues. The V gene end was trimmed by 6 bases and the J gene end by 9 bases; junction bases not matched to a gene: 10. Germline V CDR1 and CDR2: DFQATT, SNEGSKA (reference sequence). The CDR3 DNA is TGCAGTGCCAAGACTAGCGGGGCCATCGGTGAGCAGTTCTTC. It is translated as CSAKTSGAIGEQFF.

This clonotype was seen more than once but under ten times. The CDR3 nucleotides read TGTGCCAGCAGTCTCCCTGGGAACATTCAGTACTTC. Translating gives CASSLPGNIQYF. The chain combines TRBV12-3 or TRBV12-4 with TRBJ2-4, with D hard to call. V lost 5 bases and J 7 bases, leaving 9 bases between the germline ends. This CDR3 is built from 12 residues.

This clonotype was seen only a few times. The chain recombines TRBV14 with TRBJ1-1; 9 bases are a match to TRBD1. Germline loops: CDR1 SGHDN, CDR2 FVKESK. V lost 3 bases, J lost 6 bases, and 8 bases stayed unmatched. The CDR3 covers 15 residues. This CDR3 is CASSQGGQGRSEAFF. The DNA for the CDR3 is TGTGCCAGCAGCCAGGGGGGACAGGGAAGATCTGAAGCTTTCTTT.

The gene calls are TRBV7-6 and TRBJ2-5; a possible D gene is TRBD1 (5 bases). This CDR3 is 16 amino acids long. Germline values: CDR1 SGHVS, CDR2 FNYEAQ. V was shortened by 1 base and J by 3 bases, with 15 bases between the two germline ends. Written as DNA, the CDR3 is TGTGCCAGCAGCTTAGATGGATTTGACAGAAAAGAGACCCAGTACTTC. Translated: CASSLDGFDRKETQYF.

In this sample, this clonotype turned up many times. The chain recombines TRBV7-9 with TRBJ1-5, with 7 positions matching TRBD1. The trim removed 2 bases at V and 5 bases at J, leaving 6 bases unmatched. The CDR3 sequence is 15 residues long. The germline CDR1 and CDR2 sequences are SEHNR and FQNEAQ (reference sequence). This CDR3 reads CASSLTAGGDQPQHF. For the CDR3, the DNA is TGTGCCAGCAGCTTAACAGCAGGGGGGGATCAGCCCCAGCATTTT.

The sample holds many counts of this clonotype. The V and J genes are TRBV4-1 and TRBJ2-7; 11 positions agree with TRBD1. Trimming at V came to 4 bases and at J to 2 bases, leaving 4 bases not matched to a gene. This CDR3 has 15 residues. In germline, CDR1 is MGHRA, CDR2 YSYEKL. CDR3 amino acids: CASSLRDRGTYEQYF. The CDR3 region has the DNA TGCGCCAGCAGCCTCCGGGACAGGGGGACCTACGAGCAGTACTTC.

This clonotype was detected many times. V and J are TRBV9 and TRBJ2-1; 14 bases are a match to TRBD2. With V trimmed by 0 bases and J by 12 bases, 2 bases remained unmatched. The germline V gene has CDR1 SGDLS and CDR2 YYNGEE. The CDR3 is made up of 14 amino acids. CDR3 region: CASSVDGLAGGQFF. The CDR3 region has the DNA TGTGCCAGCAGCGTAGATGGACTAGCGGGAGGGCAGTTCTTC.

Remarks on this clonotype: The junction departs from germline at one end; a sequencing error may be responsible. This chain joins TRBV9 and TRBJ1-6; 7 bases match TRBD1. Germline loops: CDR1 SGDLS, CDR2 YYNGEE. This CDR3 is 16 amino acids long. CDR3: CASGVGTASPNSPLHF. As DNA, the CDR3 is TGTGCCAGCGGCGTTGGGACAGCCTCTCCCAATTCACCCCTCCACTTT. The whole variable domain, remainder taken from reference TRBV9 and TRBJ1-6, is DSGVTQTPKHLITATGQRVTLRCSPRSGDLSVYWYQQSLDQGLQFLIQYYNGEERAKGNILERFSAQQFPDLHSELNLSSLELGDSALYFCASGVGTASPNSPLHFGNGTRLTVT.

This clonotype was detected many times. The chain couples TRBV6-2 or TRBV6-3 to TRBJ2-3; D gene ambiguous. This CDR3 has 16 residues. The V gene lost 7 bases and the J gene lost 2 bases, with 19 bases spanning the gap. Germline CDR1 MNHEY, CDR2 SVGEGT. The CDR3 reads CASTFTAAPTTDTQYF. Here the CDR3 DNA reads TGTGCCAGCACTTTCACGGCGGCCCCCACCACAGATACGCAGTATTTT.

This clonotype was detected many times. This sequence joins TRBV29-1 and TRBJ1-2; D not certain. The V and J ends lost 3 bases and 8 bases respectively, with 13 bases between them. CDR3 length: 12 amino acids. Germline CDR1 reads SQVTM; CDR2 reads ANQGSEA. The CDR3 sequence: CSVDQDAGGYTF. The CDR3 DNA is TGCAGCGTTGACCAGGACGCCGGCGGCTACACCTTC.

The rearrangement links TRBV2 to TRBJ2-7, with 12 bases lining up with TRBD1. The CDR3 totals 14 residues. CDR1 SNHLY and CDR2 FYNNEI come from the germline V gene. Trimming removed 7 bases from V and 7 bases from J; junction bases left unmatched: 8. As DNA, the CDR3 is TGTGCCAGCAACCGGGACAGGGGGCGCGGGGAGCAGTACTTC. Translated, it gives CASNRDRGRGEQYF.

This clonotype came up a few times. V gene TRBV6-2 or TRBV6-3 combines with J gene TRBJ2-1; D is unclear. The germline gives CDR1 MNHEY, CDR2 SVGEGT. V lost 1 base and J lost 10, with 8 bases in between. The CDR3 has 12 residues. The CDR3 coding sequence is TGTGCCAGCAGTTACTGGTCGAGGGAGCAGTTCTTC. It codes for CASSYWSREQFF.

Many counts were recorded for this clonotype. The CDR3 coding sequence is TGTGCCATCAGTGAGTTTCGAATCGACTTCACGGTCAATGAGCAGTTCTTC. This translates into CAISEFRIDFTVNEQFF. The chain couples TRBV10-3 to TRBJ2-1, with no clear D. Per the germline V gene, CDR1 is ENHRY and CDR2 is SYGVKD. V gave up 1 base and J gave up 6 bases, with 19 bases separating them. The length of the CDR3 is 17 residues.

This clonotype was detected only a few times. The rearrangement joins TRBV3-1 to TRBJ1-2; 12 bases are a match to TRBD1. This CDR3 comprises 18 residues. The germline gives CDR1 LGHDT, CDR2 YNNKEL (reference sequence). With 3 bases clipped from V and 5 bases from J, the junction kept 13 bases outside the gene matches. The CDR3 region has the DNA TGTGCCAGCAGCCATTCCGGGACAGGGGGCGATTTGTCGTATGGCTACACCTTC. Translated: CASSHSGTGGDLSYGYTF.

There are a few counts of this clonotype. J is TRBJ2-3 and V is TRBV20-1; a possible D gene is TRBD1 (6 bases). The CDR3 runs 17 residues. Trimming removed 2 bases at V and 0 bases at J, with 18 bases between. Germline V gene data show CDR1 as DFQATT and CDR2 as SNEGSKA (reference sequence). The CDR3 nucleotides are TGCAGTGCTAGACTGGGCTCTGGACAGCCTAGCACAGATACGCAGTATTTT. Amino acids: CSARLGSGQPSTDTQYF.

The genes are TRBV5-1 and TRBJ2-1; 9 bases are a match to TRBD2. Germline V gene data show CDR1 as SGHRS and CDR2 as YFSETQ. The CDR3 runs 16 residues. The ends lost 0 bases at V and 12 bases at J; junction bases unmatched: 13. The CDR3 nucleotides are TGCGCCAGCAGCTTGGTTGGGACCGGGACTAGCTCTGTGCAGTTCTTC. This sequence encodes CASSLVGTGTSSVQFF.

This clonotype was seen only once. V gene TRBV18 combines with J gene TRBJ1-3; D perhaps matches TRBD1 (5 bases). The CDR3 spans 13 residues. The V gene lost 3 bases and the J gene lost 4 bases, with 7 bases spanning the gap. Germline loops: CDR1 KGHSH, CDR2 LQKENI. The CDR3 here is CASSPGVGNTIYF. Written as DNA, the CDR3 is TGTGCCAGCTCACCGGGGGTAGGAAACACCATATATTTT.

This rearrangement joins TRBV3-2 to TRBJ2-1. TRBV3-2 is annotated as a pseudogene. The length of the CDR3 is 15 residues. The CDR3 here is CASSQARGPYNEQFF. In nucleotides, the CDR3 is TGTGCCAGCAGCCAAGCTAGGGGTCCATACAATGAGCAGTTCTTC.

This clonotype was recorded a few times. This chain joins TRBV10-3 and TRBJ2-1, with a tentative D call TRBD2 (6 bases). Germline V gene sequence: CDR1 ENHRY, CDR2 SYGVKD. The CDR3 runs 15 residues. The V gene lost 4 bases and the J gene lost 1 base, with 11 bases spanning the gap. Written as DNA, the CDR3 is TGTGCCATCAGTGTTAGCGGAGAATCCTACAATGAGCAGTTCTTC. Residues: CAISVSGESYNEQFF.

The chain recombines TRBV12-3 or TRBV12-4 with TRBJ2-1, with 7 nucleotides matching TRBD1. This CDR3 region has 16 residues. The V gene end was trimmed by 4 bases and the J gene end by 4 bases; junction bases not matched to a gene: 10. The CDR3 reads CASSSPQGVGYNEQFF. Here the CDR3 DNA reads TGTGCCAGCAGTTCACCCCAGGGGGTGGGGTACAATGAGCAGTTCTTC.

This clonotype appeared many times. The chain combines TRBV23-1 with TRBJ2-7; unclear D gene. TRBV23-1 is an ORF for which the function is uncertain. The CDR3 runs 17 residues. Trimming stripped 0 bases from V and 0 bases from J, with 15 bases between. CDR3 sequence: CASSQSALRNSSYEQYF. The CDR3 DNA sequence: TGCGCCAGCAGTCAATCCGCCTTGCGGAACAGCTCCTACGAGCAGTACTTC.

This clonotype was observed a few times. The rearrangement joins TRBV7-9 to TRBJ2-3; perhaps TRBD2 as D (5 bases). Germline values: CDR1 SEHNR, CDR2 FQNEAQ (reference sequence). V was cut by 1 base and J by 4 bases, with 12 bases left in between. CDR3 length equals 15 residues. The CDR3 DNA reads TGTGCCAGCAGCTTAGGCGGCGGGCTGGCAGATACGCAGTATTTT. It encodes CASSLGGGLADTQYF.